This T cell receptor beta chain was sequenced for a study of T cell changes during pregnancy in multiple sclerosis. The CDR3 is 18 residues long. Trimming at V came to 5 bases and at J to 1 base, leaving 10 bases not matched to a gene. The germline gives CDR1 SGHAT, CDR2 FQNNGV. Using immunoSEQ multiplex PCR, the repertoire was profiled, and TCRdb retains in-frame clones only, with some absent. This sample has 40,000 to 60,000 clones; approximately 90% occur once, and the top ten carry approximately 0.6%. V usage is TRBV11-2 and J usage is TRBJ2-6; 8 nucleotides agree with TRBD2. The sequencing used CD4+ T cells from peripheral blood mononuclear cells, collected after pregnancy. The sequence derives from a female donor with multiple sclerosis, enrolled in a pregnancy study. In DNA, the CDR3 is TGTGCCAGCAGCCCCCGGATGAGCGGGAGTTCTGGGGCCAACGTCCTGACTTTC. Encoded protein: CASSPRMSGSSGANVLTF. Variable domain in full (rest from reference TRBV11-2 and TRBJ2-6): EAGVAQSPRYKIIEKRQSVAFWCNPISGHATLYWYQQILGQGPKLLIQFQNNGVVDDSQLPKDRFSAERLKGVDSTLKIQPAKLEDSAVYLCASSPRMSGSSGANVLTFGAGSRLTVL.